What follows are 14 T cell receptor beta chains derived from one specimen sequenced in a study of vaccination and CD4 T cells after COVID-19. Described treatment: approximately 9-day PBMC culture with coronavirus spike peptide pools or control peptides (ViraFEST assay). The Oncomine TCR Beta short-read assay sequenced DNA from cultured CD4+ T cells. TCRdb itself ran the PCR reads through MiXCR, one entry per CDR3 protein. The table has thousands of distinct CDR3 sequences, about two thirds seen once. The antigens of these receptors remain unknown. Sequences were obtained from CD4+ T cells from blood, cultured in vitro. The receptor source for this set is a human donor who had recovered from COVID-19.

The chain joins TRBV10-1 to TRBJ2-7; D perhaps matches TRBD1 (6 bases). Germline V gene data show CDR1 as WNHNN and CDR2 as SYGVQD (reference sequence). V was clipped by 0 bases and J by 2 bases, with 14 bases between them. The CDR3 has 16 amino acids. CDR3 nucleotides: TGCGCCAGCAGTGAGTCGGGTTCTGGGGGCACCTACGAGCAGTACTTC. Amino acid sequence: CASSESGSGGTYEQYF.

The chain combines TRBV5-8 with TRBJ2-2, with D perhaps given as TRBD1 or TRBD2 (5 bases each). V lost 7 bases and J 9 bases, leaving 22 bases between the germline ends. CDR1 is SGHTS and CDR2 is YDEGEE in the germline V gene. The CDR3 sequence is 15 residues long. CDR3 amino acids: CASSRPGPSSRELFF. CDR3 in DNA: TGTGCCAGCTCCCGTCCGGGGCCCTCCTCTCGGGAGCTGTTTTTT.

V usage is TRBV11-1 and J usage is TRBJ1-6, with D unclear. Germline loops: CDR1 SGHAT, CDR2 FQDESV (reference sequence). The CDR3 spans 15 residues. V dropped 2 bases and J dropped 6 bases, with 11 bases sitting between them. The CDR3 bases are TGTGCCAGCAGCTTATATCGGACGGCTAATTCACCCCTCCACTTT. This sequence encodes CASSLYRTANSPLHF.

CDR3 sequence reads: CSAYSGAGSTDTQYF. The CDR3 DNA reads TGCAGTGCCTACTCGGGCGCGGGTAGCACAGATACGCAGTATTTT. The V call is TRBV20-1, the J call TRBJ2-3; D may be TRBD2 (5 bases). V lost 6 bases to trimming and J lost 0 bases, with 16 bases between them. The CDR3 length is 15 residues. Germline CDR1 reads DFQATT; CDR2 reads SNEGSKA (reference sequence).

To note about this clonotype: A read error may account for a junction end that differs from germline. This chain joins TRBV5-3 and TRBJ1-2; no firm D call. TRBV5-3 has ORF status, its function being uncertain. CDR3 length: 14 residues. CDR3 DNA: TGTGCCAGCAGCTTTTTACGGCCAATCTATGGCTACACCTTC. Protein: CASSFLRPIYGYTF.

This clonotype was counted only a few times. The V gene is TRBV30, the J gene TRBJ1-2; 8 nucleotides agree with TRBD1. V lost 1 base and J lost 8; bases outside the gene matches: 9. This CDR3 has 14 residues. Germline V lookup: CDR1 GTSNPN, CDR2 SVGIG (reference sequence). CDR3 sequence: CAWSGWDRLSGYTF. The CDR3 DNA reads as TGTGCCTGGAGTGGTTGGGACAGGCTGTCGGGCTACACCTTC. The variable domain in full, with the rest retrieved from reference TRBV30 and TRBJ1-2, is SQTIHQWPATLVQPVGSPLSLECTVEGTSNPNLYWYRQAAGRGLQLLFYSVGIGQISSEVPQNLSASRPQDRQFILSSKKLLLSDSGFYLCAWSGWDRLSGYTFGSGTRLTVV.

CDR3 bases: TGTGCCAGTAGGGACTGGCAGGACACCGGGGAGCTGTTTTTT. Its protein product is CASRDWQDTGELFF. The chain couples TRBV27 to TRBJ2-2, with D possibly TRBD2 on 6 matching bases. The CDR3 covers 14 residues. The V end lost 9 bases, the J end lost 3 bases, and 14 bases lay between the germline ends. Per germline, CDR1 MNHEY and CDR2 SMNVEV (reference sequence).

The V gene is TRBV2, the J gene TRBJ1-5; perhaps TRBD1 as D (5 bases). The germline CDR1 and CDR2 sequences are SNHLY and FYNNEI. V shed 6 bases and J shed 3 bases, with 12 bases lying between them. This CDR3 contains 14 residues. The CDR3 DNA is TGTGCCAGCAGGGCCACAGGTAACAATCAGCCCCAGCATTTT. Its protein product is CASRATGNNQPQHF.

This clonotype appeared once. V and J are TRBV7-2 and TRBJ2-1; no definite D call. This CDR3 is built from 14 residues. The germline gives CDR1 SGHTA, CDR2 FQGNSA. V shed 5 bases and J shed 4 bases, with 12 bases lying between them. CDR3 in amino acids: CASSIRVQYNEQFF. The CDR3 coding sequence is TGTGCCAGCAGCATACGGGTCCAGTACAATGAGCAGTTCTTC.

CDR3 residues: CASSLPDWEPAGNTIYF. The CDR3 coding sequence is TGCGCCAGCAGCCTTCCCGACTGGGAGCCTGCGGGAAACACCATATATTTT. The chain recombines TRBV4-1 with TRBJ1-3; unclear D gene. This CDR3 spans 17 amino acids. V gave up 4 bases and J gave up 4 bases, with 20 bases separating them. Germline CDR1 MGHRA, CDR2 YSYEKL.

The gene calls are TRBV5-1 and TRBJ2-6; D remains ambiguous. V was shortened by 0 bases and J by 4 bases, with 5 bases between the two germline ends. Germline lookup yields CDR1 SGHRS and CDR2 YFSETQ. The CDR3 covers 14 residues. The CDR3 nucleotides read TGCGCCAGCAGCTTGGGGCTAGGGGCCAACGTCCTGACTTTC. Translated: CASSLGLGANVLTF.

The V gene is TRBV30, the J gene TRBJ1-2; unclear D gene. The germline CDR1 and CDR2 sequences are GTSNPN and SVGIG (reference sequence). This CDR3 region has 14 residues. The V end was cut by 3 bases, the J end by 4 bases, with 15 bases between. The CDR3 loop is CAWRPRVKGYGYTF. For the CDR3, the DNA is TGTGCCTGGAGACCGAGGGTTAAAGGCTATGGCTACACCTTC.

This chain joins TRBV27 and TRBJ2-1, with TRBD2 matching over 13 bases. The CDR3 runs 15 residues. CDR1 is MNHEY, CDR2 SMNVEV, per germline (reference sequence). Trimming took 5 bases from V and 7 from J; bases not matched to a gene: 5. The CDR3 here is CASSPLAGGLNEQFF. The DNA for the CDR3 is TGTGCCAGCAGTCCACTAGCGGGGGGGCTAAATGAGCAGTTCTTC.

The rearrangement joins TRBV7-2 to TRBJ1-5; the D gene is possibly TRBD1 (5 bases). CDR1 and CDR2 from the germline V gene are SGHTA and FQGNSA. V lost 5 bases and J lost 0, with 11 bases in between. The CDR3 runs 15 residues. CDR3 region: CASSPRVDSNQPQHF. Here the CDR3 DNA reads TGTGCCAGCAGCCCCAGGGTGGATAGCAATCAGCCCCAGCATTTT.